This T cell receptor beta chain stems from a study of PD-1 and CTLA-4 blockade in melanoma (dated by TCRdb to about 2021). As for the study more broadly: In patients with melanoma, the researchers looked at the effects of CTLA-4 blockade versus PD-1 blockade on the CD8 T cell response that was melanoma-reactive.

From its cysteine to its phenylalanine, the CDR3 spans 19 amino acids. Kept here is only the CDR3 DNA, which spans 57 bases and is read in frame from base 1. The germline V gene (reference sequence) yields LNHNV for CDR1 and YYDKDF for CDR2. V is pruned by 1 base and J by 1 base, leaving 13 bases of the junction without a gene match. The method was the immunoSEQ multiplex PCR assay. As stored in TCRdb, this immuneACCESS dataset retains in-frame rearrangements with V and J assigned. A fraction of the clones does not appear; measured against another copy, unresolved V genes explain less than half of the discrepancy, and the remainder lacks a known reason. The sample table records about 30,000 clones; approximately 88% of these occur just once. The ten top clones hold over 6.5% of the sample. On this clone itself: There is no known antigen for this receptor. The record has no base qualities; no much larger clone is one base away.

The sequence derives from a human donor with melanoma. In this chain, TRBV15 is recombined with TRBJ2-7, with 10 middle bases fitting TRBD2. This specimen consisted of CD8+ T cells from peripheral blood, obtained before anti-PD-1 treatment. DNA sequence: TGTGCCACCAGCAGAGGACCCCCCCGGACTAGCGGCGATTCCTACGAGCAGTACTTC. Protein translation: CATSRGPPRTSGDSYEQYF.